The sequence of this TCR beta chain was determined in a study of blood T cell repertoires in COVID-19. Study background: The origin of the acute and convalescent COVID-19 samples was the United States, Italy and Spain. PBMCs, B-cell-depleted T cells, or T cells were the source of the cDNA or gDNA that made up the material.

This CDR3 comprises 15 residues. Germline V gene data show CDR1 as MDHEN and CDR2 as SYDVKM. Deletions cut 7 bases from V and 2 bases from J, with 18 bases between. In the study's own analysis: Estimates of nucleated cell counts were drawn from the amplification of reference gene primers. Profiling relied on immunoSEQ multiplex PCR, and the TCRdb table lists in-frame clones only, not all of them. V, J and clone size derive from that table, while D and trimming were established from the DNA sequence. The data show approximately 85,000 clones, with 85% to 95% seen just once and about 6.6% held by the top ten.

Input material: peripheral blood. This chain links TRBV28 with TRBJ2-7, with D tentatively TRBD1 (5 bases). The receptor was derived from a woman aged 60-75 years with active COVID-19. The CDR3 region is CASTTQETDAYEQYF. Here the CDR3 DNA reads TGTGCCAGCACCACTCAGGAGACAGATGCCTACGAGCAGTACTTC.